These T cell receptor beta chains were read from a single sample in a study of cytomegalovirus exposure and HLA in healthy donors. Generated by immunoSEQ multiplex PCR, the TCRdb table keeps only in-frame clones and is missing some. The sample holds under 150,000 clones, around 78% seen once. The sample was PBMCs. The origin of the receptors is a woman in her forties or fifties in good health and CMV-seronegative. The CDR3 runs from the conserved cysteine through the conserved F or W. D genes are given only for firm matches. Size tells how often a clone was seen (once, few, many) or the class of an expanded clone, and some rows leave it out.

v_gene,j_gene,abundance,d_gene,CDR3nt,CDR3aa
TRBV28,TRBJ1-5,NA,TRBD1,TGTGCCAGCAGTTTAAGTGGGGACAGGGCACCCCAGCATTTT,CASSLSGDRAPQHF
TRBV7-6,TRBJ2-1,NA,TRBD2,TGTGCCAGCAGCGCCGGGGGGGGGACCTGGAATGAGCAGTTCTTC,CASSAGGGTWNEQFF
TRBV7-9,TRBJ1-1,NA,TRBD1,TGTGCCAGCAGGGCACCCCCACAGGGGGTGAACACTGAAGCTTTCTTT,CASRAPPQGVNTEAFF
TRBV18,TRBJ1-3,NA,NA,TGTGCCAGCTCACCGGTCTCGACTCATAGCTCTGGAAACACCATATATTTT,CASSPVSTHSSGNTIYF
TRBV5-1,TRBJ1-3,NA,TRBD1,TGCGCCAGCAGCGCAGGACAGGGGGCTTCTGGAAACACCATATATTTT,CASSAGQGASGNTIYF
TRBV27,TRBJ2-3,NA,TRBD2,TGTGCCAGCAGTTTCTTAAGGGGGCTAGCGGGAGGGCGGGCGGATACGCAGTATTTT,CASSFLRGLAGGRADTQYF
TRBV30,TRBJ1-1,NA,NA,TGTGCCTGGAGGCCCCCGACTCCGAGTGGGAACACTGAAGCTTTCTTT,CAWRPPTPSGNTEAFF
TRBV7-3,TRBJ2-7,NA,TRBD1,TGTGCCAGCAGCTTAACAAACGGGGCAGGGGGATCCTACGAGCAGTACTTC,CASSLTNGAGGSYEQYF
TRBV7-2,TRBJ2-5,NA,TRBD2,TGTGCCAGCAGCACTGCTAGCGGGAGGGTCGGGGAGACCCAGTACTTC,CASSTASGRVGETQYF
TRBV7-2,TRBJ2-3,NA,NA,TGTGCCAGCAGCTTAGGGGGTGCGGGTGCCACAGATACGCAGTATTTT,CASSLGGAGATDTQYF
TRBV12-5,TRBJ2-1,NA,TRBD1,TGTGCTAGTGGTTTGGTACAGGGGACAGTTAGGCCCAGCTCCTACAATGAGCAGTTCTTC,CASGLVQGTVRPSSYNEQFF
TRBV4-3,TRBJ1-1,NA,NA,TGCGCCAGCAGCCCACAGGTGGCTATGAACACTGAAGCTTTCTTT,CASSPQVAMNTEAFF
TRBV5-1,TRBJ1-3,NA,NA,TGCGCCAGCAGCTCAGGGGCAGGAAACACCATATATTTT,CASSSGAGNTIYF
TRBV6-1,TRBJ2-7,NA,NA,TGTGCCAGCAGTGAGGGGGCCAGGGGCTACGAGCAGTACTTC,CASSEGARGYEQYF
TRBV5-6,TRBJ2-1,NA,NA,TGTGCCAGCAGCTTGGCCGGCGGAATTGAGTTCTTC,CASSLAGGIEFF
TRBV7-2,TRBJ2-1,NA,NA,TGTGCCAGCAGCTTACCATTGACTAGTCGCTCTAAGGATGAGCAGTTCTTC,CASSLPLTSRSKDEQFF
TRBV7-2,TRBJ2-1,NA,NA,TGTGCCAGCAGCTTAGGTCCGGGAGAGACCTTCAATGAGCAGTTCTTC,CASSLGPGETFNEQFF
TRBV10-3,TRBJ2-2,few,TRBD2,TGTGCCATCAGTGCCGGCGGGAGGGCCATTGCCGGGGAGCTGTTTTTT,CAISAGGRAIAGELFF
TRBV7-8,TRBJ2-5,NA,NA,TGTGCCAGCAGCTTAAGGGTCGGGATTCAAGAGACCCAGTACTTC,CASSLRVGIQETQYF
TRBV25-1,TRBJ1-3,NA,TRBD1,TGTGCCAGCAGTCAGGAAACACAGGGGACTGGAAACACCATATATTTT,CASSQETQGTGNTIYF
TRBV6-1,TRBJ2-1,NA,TRBD1,TGTGAGGGGGGACAGGGTGACGACAATGAGCAGTTCTTC,CEGGQGDDNEQFF
TRBV30,TRBJ1-1,NA,NA,TGTGCCTGGAGTTTCTATGACAGGTTGAACACTGAAGCTTTCTTT,CAWSFYDRLNTEAFF
TRBV7-3,TRBJ2-2,NA,TRBD2,TGTGCCAGCAGCCCAAGTTCTAGCGGGACAATGGGGGAGCTGTTTTTT,CASSPSSSGTMGELFF
TRBV7-9,TRBJ2-7,NA,NA,TGTGCCAGCGCCCCGGGGGATACCCTCTCCTACGAGCAGTACTTC,CASAPGDTLSYEQYF
TRBV4-3,TRBJ2-1,NA,TRBD1,TGCGCCAGCAGCCAACGACAGGGAGATTACAATGAGCAGTTCTTC,CASSQRQGDYNEQFF
TRBV14,TRBJ1-1,NA,NA,TGTGCCAGCAGCCACCTGGGCCAGAACACTGAAGCTTTCTTT,CASSHLGQNTEAFF
TRBV19,TRBJ2-5,NA,NA,TGTGCCAGTAGTACAGTAAACCTCGAGACCCAGTACTTC,CASSTVNLETQYF
TRBV27,TRBJ1-3,NA,NA,TGTGCCAGCAGTTCAGGGGTATCTGGAAACACCATATATTTT,CASSSGVSGNTIYF
TRBV30,TRBJ2-1,NA,TRBD2,TGTGCCTTCCTAGCGGGAGAAATCAATGAGCAGTTCTTC,CAFLAGEINEQFF
TRBV6-5,TRBJ2-7,NA,TRBD2,TGTGCCAGCAGTACCGGGACTAGCGGTTCCTACGAGCAGTACTTC,CASSTGTSGSYEQYF
TRBV28,TRBJ1-1,few,TRBD1,TGTGCCAGCAGTGATACAGGGGGCGTGAACACTGAAGCTTTCTTT,CASSDTGGVNTEAFF
TRBV6-5,TRBJ2-2,NA,TRBD2,TGTGCCAGCGGGCTAGCGGCCGCGAACACCGGGGAGCTGTTTTTT,CASGLAAANTGELFF
TRBV7-2,TRBJ1-5,NA,NA,TGTGCCAGCAGGGCAACTGGCCAGCGTAGCAATCAGCCCCAGCATTTT,CASRATGQRSNQPQHF
TRBV5-1,TRBJ1-2,NA,NA,TGCGCCAGCAGCTTGGGGCGGTCCACCAACTATGGCTACACCTTC,CASSLGRSTNYGYTF
TRBV5-6,TRBJ1-5,NA,TRBD1,TGTGCCAGCAGCTTCCGGGACAGGGGGAATCAGCCCCAGCATTTT,CASSFRDRGNQPQHF
TRBV11-3,TRBJ2-4,NA,TRBD2,TGTGCCAGCAGGGGAGGCGCTAGCGGCACAAACATTCAGTACTTC,CASRGGASGTNIQYF
TRBV28,TRBJ1-1,NA,NA,TGTGCCAGCAGTCGCCATGGGAAGGGGACTGAAGCTTTCTTT,CASSRHGKGTEAFF
TRBV7-3,TRBJ2-1,NA,TRBD2,TGTGCCAGCAGCTTAAGAGGCGGGAGGGCAGCCAATGAGCAGTTCTTC,CASSLRGGRAANEQFF
TRBV27,TRBJ1-3,NA,TRBD1,TGTGCCAGCAGTGCGGGACAGAACTCTGGAAACACCATATATTTT,CASSAGQNSGNTIYF
TRBV27,TRBJ2-2,NA,TRBD2,TGTGCCAGCAGCCAATTTCCGGGACTAGCGGGACCGAACACCGGGGAGCTGTTTTTT,CASSQFPGLAGPNTGELFF
TRBV7-8,TRBJ1-1,NA,TRBD1,TGTGCCAGCAGCCCGGGGACAGGTCTCTTATGGACTGAAGCTTTCTTT,CASSPGTGLLWTEAFF
TRBV29-1,TRBJ1-5,NA,NA,TGCAGCGTTGAAGCGGGGTCGGTTCAGCCCCAGCATTTT,CSVEAGSVQPQHF
TRBV2,TRBJ2-7,NA,NA,TGTGCCAGCAGTGAAGGCCCTCGCGACGAGCAGTACTTC,CASSEGPRDEQYF
TRBV5-1,TRBJ2-1,NA,TRBD2,TGCGCCAGCAGCTCGAGACTAGCGGGAGAAGGTGAGCAGTTCTTC,CASSSRLAGEGEQFF
TRBV4-2,TRBJ1-2,NA,NA,TGTGCCAGCACCTTAAACGCAGGGGAAAACTATGGCTACACCTTC,CASTLNAGENYGYTF
TRBV28,TRBJ2-1,NA,TRBD1,TGTGCCAGCCGACAGGGGGGCTACAATGAGCAGTTCTTC,CASRQGGYNEQFF
TRBV5-1,TRBJ1-2,NA,TRBD1,TGCGCCAGCAGCTTGGAAACAGGGGCCCCTAACTATGGCTACACCTTC,CASSLETGAPNYGYTF
TRBV14,TRBJ1-4,NA,NA,TGTGCCAGCAGCCAAGTCCAGGGTGGAAATGAAAAACTGTTTTTT,CASSQVQGGNEKLFF
TRBV25-1,TRBJ2-7,few,TRBD1,TGTGCCAGCAGTGCCGGGACAGGGGGGGGCGAGCAGTACTTC,CASSAGTGGGEQYF